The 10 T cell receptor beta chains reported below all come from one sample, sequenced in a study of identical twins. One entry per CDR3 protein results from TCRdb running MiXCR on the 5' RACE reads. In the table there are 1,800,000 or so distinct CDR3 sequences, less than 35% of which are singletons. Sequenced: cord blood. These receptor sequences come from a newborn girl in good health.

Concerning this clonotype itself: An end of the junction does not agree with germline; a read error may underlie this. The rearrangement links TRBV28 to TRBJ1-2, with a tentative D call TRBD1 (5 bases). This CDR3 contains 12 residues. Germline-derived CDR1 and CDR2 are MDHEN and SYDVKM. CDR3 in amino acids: CASSLTGDGCTF. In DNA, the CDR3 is TGTGCCAGCAGTTTAACGGGGGATGGCTGCACCTTC.

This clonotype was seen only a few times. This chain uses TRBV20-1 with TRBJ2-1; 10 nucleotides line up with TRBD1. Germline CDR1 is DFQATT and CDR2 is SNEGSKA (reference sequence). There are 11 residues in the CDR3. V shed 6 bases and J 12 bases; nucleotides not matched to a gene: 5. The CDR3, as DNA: TGCAGTGCCAGGACAGGGGGTAGGCAGTTCTTC. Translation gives CSARTGGRQFF.

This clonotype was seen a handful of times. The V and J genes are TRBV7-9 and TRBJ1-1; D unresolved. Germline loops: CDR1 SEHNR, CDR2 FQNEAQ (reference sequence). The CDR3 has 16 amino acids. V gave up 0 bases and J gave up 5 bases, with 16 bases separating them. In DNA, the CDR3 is TGTGCCAGCAGCTTAGCGGAATTGCGGGGAGGTACTGAAGCTTTCTTT. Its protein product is CASSLAELRGGTEAFF.

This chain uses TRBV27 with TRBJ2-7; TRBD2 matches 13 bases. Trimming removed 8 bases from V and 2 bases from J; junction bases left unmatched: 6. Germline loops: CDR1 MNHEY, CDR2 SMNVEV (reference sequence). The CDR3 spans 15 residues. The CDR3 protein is CASGQTSGGAYEQYF. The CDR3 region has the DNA TGTGCCAGCGGACAAACTAGCGGGGGGGCCTACGAGCAGTACTTC.

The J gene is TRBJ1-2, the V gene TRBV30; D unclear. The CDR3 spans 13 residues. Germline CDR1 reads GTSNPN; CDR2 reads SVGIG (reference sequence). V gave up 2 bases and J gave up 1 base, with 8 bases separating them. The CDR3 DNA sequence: TGTGCCTGGAGTAGGTCTTTTAACTATGGCTACACCTTC. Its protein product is CAWSRSFNYGYTF.

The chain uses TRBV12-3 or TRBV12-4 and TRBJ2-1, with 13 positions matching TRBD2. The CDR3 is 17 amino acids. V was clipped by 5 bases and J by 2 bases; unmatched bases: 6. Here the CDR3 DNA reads TGTGCCAGCAGTCGGACTAGCGGGAGTCCCCCCTACAATGAGCAGTTCTTC. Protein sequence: CASSRTSGSPPYNEQFF.

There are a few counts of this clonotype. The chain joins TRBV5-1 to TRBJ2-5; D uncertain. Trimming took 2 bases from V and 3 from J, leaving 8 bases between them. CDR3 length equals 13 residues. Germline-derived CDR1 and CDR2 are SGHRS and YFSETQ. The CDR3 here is CASSFQSEETQYF. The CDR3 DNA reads TGCGCCAGCAGCTTCCAATCGGAAGAGACCCAGTACTTC.

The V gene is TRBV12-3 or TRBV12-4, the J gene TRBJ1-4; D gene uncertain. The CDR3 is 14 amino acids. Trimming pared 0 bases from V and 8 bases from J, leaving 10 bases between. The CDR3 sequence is CASSLANGLEKLFF. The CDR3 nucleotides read TGTGCCAGCAGTTTAGCTAATGGACTGGAAAAACTGTTTTTT.

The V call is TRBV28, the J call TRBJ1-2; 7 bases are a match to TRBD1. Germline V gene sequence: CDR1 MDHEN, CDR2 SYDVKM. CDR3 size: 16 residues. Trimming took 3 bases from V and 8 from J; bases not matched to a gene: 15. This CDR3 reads CASSFGGLRQGDGYTF. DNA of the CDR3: TGTGCCAGCAGTTTCGGAGGCCTAAGACAGGGTGACGGCTACACCTTC.

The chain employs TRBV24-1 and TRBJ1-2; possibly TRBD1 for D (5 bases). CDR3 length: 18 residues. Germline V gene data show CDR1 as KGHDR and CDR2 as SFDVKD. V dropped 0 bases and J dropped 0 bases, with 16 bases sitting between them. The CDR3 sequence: CATSDLWTGERANYGYTF. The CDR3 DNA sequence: TGTGCCACCAGTGATTTGTGGACGGGGGAGAGGGCTAACTATGGCTACACCTTC.